The sequence of this TCR beta chain was determined in a study of cytomegalovirus exposure and HLA in healthy donors. Of note for this clone: Its matching antigen is unknown.

General study results and limits: A later analysis appeared to link common viral pathogens to several of the most significant clusters. In a later analysis, CMV-associated beta chains were mostly HLA-associated, it appeared. When a later analysis compared HLA-associated TCR beta chains with equally common others, the HLA-associated chains turned out to be more clonally expanded and to have lower generation probabilities.

The PCR contained 60 Vbeta and 13 Jbeta primers. The repertoire was sequenced with immunoSEQ multiplex PCR; TCRdb's copy has only in-frame clones and lacks some. The sample yields 200,000 to 250,000 clones, nearly 80% seen once. Looked up from germline, CDR1 is MNHEY and CDR2 is SMNVEV (reference sequence). This CDR3 is built from 15 residues. V lost 3 bases and J 4 bases, leaving 13 bases between the germline ends. Sequenced input: PBMCs. J is TRBJ2-1 and V is TRBV27; a possible D gene is TRBD1 (5 bases). This receptor was identified in a man younger than 30 in good health and CMV-seronegative. The CDR3 protein is CASSFQGQPYNEQFF. For the CDR3, the DNA is TGTGCCAGCAGTTTTCAGGGCCAACCGTACAATGAGCAGTTCTTC.